Below are 27 T cell receptor beta chains sequenced from a single sample in a study of identical twins. TCRdb reprocessed the 5' RACE reads via MiXCR and lists one record per CDR3 protein. The repertoire has about 470,000 distinct CDR3 sequences, roughly 24% of them found once; the top ten carry just under 3%. These data also featured in a second study, about T cells expressing NK-cell markers.

Sequenced sample: CD4+ T cells sorted from blood. The receptor source for this set is a woman in her late teens or twenties in good health.

This clonotype was recorded many times. This chain links TRBV29-1 with TRBJ1-2, with no clear D. V gave up 4 bases and J gave up 2 bases, with 5 bases separating them. CDR1 and CDR2 from the germline V gene are SQVTM and ANQGSEA. The CDR3 extends over 11 amino acids. The CDR3 is CSVAGNYGYTF. CDR3 bases: TGCAGCGTTGCGGGGAACTATGGCTACACCTTC.

This clonotype turned up a few times. The chain uses TRBV20-1 and TRBJ2-3; D not certain. CDR1 and CDR2 from the germline V gene are DFQATT and SNEGSKA (reference sequence). V was cut by 1 base and J by 0 bases, with 17 bases left in between. The CDR3 is 17 residues long. The CDR3 DNA reads as TGCAGTGCTAGAGCTTTAGGGTGGGCGGAGAGCACAGATACGCAGTATTTT. This gives the protein CSARALGWAESTDTQYF.

The gene calls are TRBV12-3 or TRBV12-4 and TRBJ1-5; D remains unclear. Trimming pared 3 bases from V and 6 bases from J, leaving 6 bases between. CDR3 length equals 12 residues. The CDR3 spells CASSFGLQPQHF. The CDR3 DNA follows: TGTGCCAGCAGTTTCGGGCTTCAGCCCCAGCATTTT.

This rearrangement joins TRBV7-9 to TRBJ2-1; 8 bases map to TRBD2. V dropped 5 bases and J dropped 8; count of bases not matched to a gene: 11. There are 15 residues in the CDR3. CDR1 is SEHNR and CDR2 is FQNEAQ in the germline V gene (reference sequence). CDR3 protein: CASSPGLALSDEQFF. CDR3 nucleotides: TGTGCCAGCAGCCCTGGACTAGCTCTATCCGATGAGCAGTTCTTC.

This chain connects TRBV29-1 to TRBJ2-2, with a tentative D call TRBD2 (5 bases). This CDR3 is built from 11 residues. Trimming removed 4 bases at V and 6 bases at J, with 6 bases between. CDR1 is SQVTM, CDR2 ANQGSEA, per germline. CDR3 amino acids: CSVGLPGELFF. As DNA, the CDR3 is TGCAGCGTTGGACTACCCGGGGAGCTGTTTTTT.

This clonotype was seen only a few times. This chain joins TRBV20-1 and TRBJ2-5; no firm D call. V was shortened by 8 bases and J by 4 bases, with 11 bases between the two germline ends. This CDR3 has 11 amino acids. The V gene's germline CDR1 is DFQATT and CDR2 SNEGSKA (reference sequence). The DNA of the CDR3 is TGCAGTACTGAACCGGGAGAGACCCAGTACTTC. Protein sequence: CSTEPGETQYF.

This clonotype was counted between two and nine times. J is TRBJ2-3 and V is TRBV9, with D maybe TRBD2 (6 bases). This CDR3 is built from 16 residues. Deletions cut 2 bases from V and 0 bases from J, with 13 bases between. Germline assignment: CDR1 SGDLS and CDR2 YYNGEE. In DNA form, the CDR3 reads TGTGCCAGCAGCGTTTCCCCCGGGACTAGCACAGATACGCAGTATTTT. It is translated as CASSVSPGTSTDTQYF.

The chain has TRBV3-1 and TRBJ2-3; perhaps TRBD2 as D (6 bases). CDR1 LGHDT and CDR2 YNNKEL come from the germline V gene (reference sequence). The CDR3 is 15 residues long. V lost 4 bases and J 2 bases, leaving 13 bases between the germline ends. CDR3 nucleotide sequence: TGTGCCAGCAGCCGCGCGGGGACGAACACAGATACGCAGTATTTT. Amino acids: CASSRAGTNTDTQYF.

J is TRBJ1-2 and V is TRBV20-1; 9 bases are a match to TRBD1. In germline, CDR1 is DFQATT, CDR2 SNEGSKA (reference sequence). The trim removed 5 bases at V and 7 bases at J, leaving 8 bases unmatched. The CDR3 runs to 13 residues. CDR3 residues: CSAGRTGVGGYTF. The CDR3 DNA is TGCAGTGCTGGCAGGACAGGGGTCGGTGGCTACACCTTC.

This chain uses TRBV5-1 with TRBJ2-7, with 11 bases that match TRBD1. CDR3 length: 14 residues. CDR1 SGHRS and CDR2 YFSETQ come from the germline V gene. V gave up 4 bases and J gave up 6 bases; unmatched junction bases: 6. The CDR3 protein is CASSLWTGGGEQYF. In nucleotides, the CDR3 is TGCGCCAGCAGCCTATGGACAGGGGGCGGCGAGCAGTACTTC.

This clonotype was detected only a few times. This chain uses TRBV10-3 with TRBJ2-2; no firm D call. With 6 bases removed from V and 0 bases from J, the gap between germline ends came to 5 bases. The CDR3 runs to 13 residues. The germline CDR1 and CDR2 sequences are ENHRY and SYGVKD. CDR3 bases: TGTGCCATCAGGCCACCGAACACCGGGGAGCTGTTTTTT. Translating it yields CAIRPPNTGELFF.

The genes are TRBV18 and TRBJ2-1, with D unclear. Germline-derived CDR1 and CDR2 are KGHSH and LQKENI. CDR3 length equals 15 residues. With 1 base removed from V and 3 bases from J, the gap between germline ends came to 10 bases. The CDR3 bases are TGTGCCAGCTCACCACTATCGGACGGCTACAATGAGCAGTTCTTC. This codes for CASSPLSDGYNEQFF.

To note about this clonotype: Sequence at one end of the junction differs from germline and may be a read error. The chain joins TRBV20-1 to TRBJ1-1, with D possibly being TRBD1 (5 bases). The CDR3 spans 15 residues. CDR1 and CDR2 (germline): DFQATT, SNEGSKA (reference sequence). The CDR3 DNA reads TGCTGTGCTAGAGTGGTTGTATCTGGGGACGCTGAAGCTTTCTTT. It codes for CCARVVVSGDAEAFF.

J is TRBJ2-7 and V is TRBV4-3; no firm D call. CDR1 is LGHNA and CDR2 is YSLEER in the germline V gene. CDR3 size: 13 residues. Trimming removed 2 bases at V and 6 bases at J, with 11 bases between. The CDR3 region is CASSQRVASEQYF. CDR3 coding DNA: TGCGCCAGCAGCCAACGGGTGGCGTCCGAGCAGTACTTC.

The chain combines TRBV12-3 or TRBV12-4 with TRBJ2-5, with D tentatively TRBD1 or TRBD2 (5 bases each). Trimming pared 2 bases from V and 4 bases from J, leaving 14 bases between. The CDR3 covers 15 residues. As DNA, the CDR3 is TGTGCCAGCAGTTTAAACACAGGTGGGGGAGAGACCCAGTACTTC. Amino acids: CASSLNTGGGETQYF.

The V call is TRBV2, the J call TRBJ1-1; 7 nucleotides agree with TRBD1. Germline V gives CDR1 SNHLY, CDR2 FYNNEI. V gave up 7 bases and J gave up 1 base; unmatched junction bases: 12. The CDR3 is made up of 16 amino acids. The CDR3 bases are TGTGCCAGCACCTTGAGGGGGCGACAAACGAACACTGAAGCTTTCTTT. Translating gives CASTLRGRQTNTEAFF.

The chain carries TRBV5-1 and TRBJ2-1, with no clear D. CDR3 size: 11 residues. V was clipped by 4 bases and J by 10 bases, with 9 bases between them. The V gene's germline CDR1 is SGHRS and CDR2 YFSETQ. The CDR3, as DNA: TGCGCCAGCAGCGATGGGCAAGAGCAGTTCTTC. Translation gives CASSDGQEQFF.

Comment on this clonotype: A read error may explain this, as a much larger clone is one base away. The chain combines TRBV29-1 with TRBJ2-7, with 12 bases that match TRBD1. CDR3 length: 13 amino acids. CDR1 is SQVTM, CDR2 ANQGSEA, per germline. The CDR3 bases are TGCAGCGGTCAGGGACAGGGGGCCTACGAGCAGCACTTC. Amino acid sequence: CSGQGQGAYEQHF.

The count of this clonotype is one. The genes are TRBV20-1 and TRBJ2-1, with 11 bases aligning to TRBD2. This CDR3 is 14 amino acids long. Germline CDR1 reads DFQATT; CDR2 reads SNEGSKA (reference sequence). For the CDR3, the DNA is TGCAGCACCCATATAGCGGGGGGGAACAATGAGCAGTTCTTC. The encoded protein is CSTHIAGGNNEQFF.

This clonotype has a handful of counts. The chain uses TRBV7-9 and TRBJ2-3, with 7 bases that match TRBD1. CDR1 and CDR2 (germline): SEHNR, FQNEAQ (reference sequence). The J segment lost 2 bases and the V segment lost 6 bases, leaving 11 bases of the junction unmatched. The CDR3 has 16 residues. CDR3 sequence: CASRNRPQGNTDTQYF. The CDR3 DNA reads as TGTGCCAGCAGGAATCGTCCACAGGGGAACACAGATACGCAGTATTTT. The whole variable domain, remainder taken from reference TRBV7-9 and TRBJ2-3, is DTGVSQNPRHKITKRGQNVTFRCDPISEHNRLYWYRQTLGQGPEFLTYFQNEAQLEKSRLLSDRFSAERPKGSFSTLEIQRTEQGDSAMYLCASRNRPQGNTDTQYFGPGTRLTVL.

CDR3 region: CASSFGLGRGVETQYF. The CDR3 region has the DNA TGCGCCAGCAGCTTTGGTCTCGGGCGGGGGGTCGAGACCCAGTACTTC. V usage is TRBV5-1 and J usage is TRBJ2-5; 8 bases fit TRBD2. CDR3 size: 16 residues. Looked up from germline, CDR1 is SGHRS and CDR2 is YFSETQ. The V and J ends lost 2 bases and 5 bases, in that order; junction bases with no gene match: 11.

The chain carries TRBV3-1 and TRBJ2-2; TRBD2 matches at 11 bases. The V and J ends lost 4 bases and 3 bases, in that order; junction bases with no gene match: 4. Germline CDR1 reads LGHDT; CDR2 reads YNNKEL (reference sequence). CDR3 length: 16 amino acids. Here the CDR3 reads CASSLAGGPDTGELFF. The CDR3 DNA reads TGTGCCAGCAGCCTAGCGGGAGGGCCGGACACCGGGGAGCTGTTTTTT.

The V call is TRBV2, the J call TRBJ1-2, with 11 bases identical to TRBD1. V gave up 3 bases and J gave up 7 bases; unmatched junction bases: 16. The CDR3 sequence is 18 residues long. The V gene's germline CDR1 is SNHLY and CDR2 FYNNEI. The DNA for the CDR3 is TGTGCCAGCAGTGAGCACTTATGGGTTGGGACAGGGGGTTCTGGCTACACCTTC. This gives the protein CASSEHLWVGTGGSGYTF.

V and J are TRBV7-3 and TRBJ2-1; TRBD2 is a possible D gene (5 bases). Between the trimmed V and J ends, which lost 0 bases and 4 bases, there was a span of 7 bases. The CDR3 extends over 14 amino acids. Germline CDR1 and CDR2: SGHTA and FQGTGA. CDR3: CASSLTPGYNEQFF. CDR3 nucleotides: TGTGCCAGCAGCTTAACGCCGGGATACAATGAGCAGTTCTTC.

In this sample, this clonotype turned up a few times. This chain joins TRBV12-3 or TRBV12-4 and TRBJ1-2; D ambiguous. Deletions cut 2 bases from V and 3 bases from J, with 7 bases between. This CDR3 has 13 residues. DNA of the CDR3: TGTGCCAGCAGTTTAACAGTACACTATGGCTACACCTTC. This codes for CASSLTVHYGYTF.

This clonotype was seen a few times. The chain is built from TRBV5-1 and TRBJ2-7; TRBD2 matches 8 bases. Germline CDR1 is SGHRS and CDR2 is YFSETQ. J gave up 5 bases and V 4 bases, and 2 bases lay outside the gene matches. This CDR3 comprises 12 residues. The CDR3 DNA follows: TGCGCCAGCAGCCGGGGGGGTAACGAGCAGTACTTC. Translation: CASSRGGNEQYF. Combining the CDR3 with reference TRBV5-1 and TRBJ2-7 gives the whole variable domain KAGVTQTPRYLIKTRGQQVTLSCSPISGHRSVSWYQQTPGQGLQFLFEYFSETQRNKGNFPGRFSGRQFSNSRSEMNVSTLELGDSALYLCASSRGGNEQYFGPGTRLTVT.

This clonotype was picked up a small number of times. V usage is TRBV6-2 or TRBV6-3 and J usage is TRBJ2-1; D uncertain. The germline gives CDR1 MNHEY, CDR2 SVGEGT. V was cut by 6 bases and J by 5 bases, with 11 bases left in between. The CDR3 sequence is 13 residues long. The CDR3 DNA reads as TGTGCCAGCAGGGAGCGATGGGACAATGAGCAGTTCTTC. Amino acid sequence: CASRERWDNEQFF.